The 31 T cell receptor beta chains below come from one sample, sequenced in a study of T cell changes during pregnancy in multiple sclerosis. Measured with immunoSEQ multiplex PCR; TCRdb has only the in-frame clones, and not every one. This table has approximately 21,000 clones, around 89% appearing once. The sample in question was CD8+ T cells from peripheral blood mononuclear cells, obtained in the first trimester of pregnancy. The source of these receptors is a female donor with multiple sclerosis, enrolled in a pregnancy study.

The rearrangement uses TRBV5-8 and TRBJ1-2; the D gene is possibly TRBD1 (6 bases). V was cut by 5 bases and J by 4 bases, with 18 bases left in between. Germline assignment: CDR1 SGHTS and CDR2 YDEGEE. This CDR3 is 15 amino acids long. CDR3 amino acids: CASSTQQGLRYGYTF. In nucleotides, the CDR3 is TGTGCCAGCAGTACACAACAGGGATTACGCTATGGCTACACCTTC. Full variable domain (rest looked up from reference TRBV5-8 and TRBJ1-2): EAGVTQSPTHLIKTRGQQATLRCSPISGHTSVYWYQQALGLGLQFLLWYDEGEERNRGNFPPRFSGRQFPNYSSELNVNALELEDSALYLCASSTQQGLRYGYTFGSGTRLTVV.

V and J are TRBV4-3 and TRBJ2-1; TRBD2 agrees at 10 bases. The CDR3 runs to 15 residues. Trimming cost V 4 bases and J 6 bases; bases outside gene matches: 6. Per the germline V gene, CDR1 is LGHNA and CDR2 is YSLEER. In nucleotides, the CDR3 is TGCGCCAGCAGCCTGACTAGCGGGTATCTCAATGAGCAGTTCTTC. Protein sequence: CASSLTSGYLNEQFF.

This clone was recorded a few times. The chain uses TRBV7-6 and TRBJ2-7; TRBD1 matches at 9 bases. This CDR3 region has 14 residues. Germline CDR1 is SGHVS and CDR2 is FNYEAQ. The V segment lost 5 bases and the J segment 7 bases; nucleotides outside the gene matches: 9. The chain's CDR3 is CASSPSGQGREQYF. DNA for the CDR3: TGTGCCAGCAGCCCCTCCGGACAGGGGCGGGAGCAGTACTTC.

The genes are TRBV27 and TRBJ1-2, with a possible D match to TRBD1 (5 bases). V dropped 2 bases and J dropped 3 bases, with 7 bases sitting between them. This CDR3 comprises 13 residues. Germline V gene lookup returns CDR1 MNHEY and CDR2 SMNVEV (reference sequence). The CDR3 loop reads CASSLGGDYGYTF. Here the CDR3 DNA reads TGTGCCAGCAGTTTAGGGGGGGACTATGGCTACACCTTC.

This chain connects TRBV4-3 to TRBJ2-3; 12 bases map to TRBD2. The germline V gene encodes CDR1 LGHNA and CDR2 YSLEER. CDR3 size: 16 residues. The ends lost 0 bases at V and 4 bases at J; junction bases unmatched: 2. The CDR3 DNA reads TGCGCCAGCAGCCAAGATCTAGCGGGAGGGCCAGATACGCAGTATTTT. Its protein is CASSQDLAGGPDTQYF.

V is TRBV5-6 and J is TRBJ2-5; TRBD2 is a possible D gene (5 bases). The end of the DNA aligns better with TRBJ2-7, so the J call may be wrong. The CDR3 runs to 15 residues. CDR1 is SGHDT and CDR2 is YYEEEE in the germline V gene. The CDR3 region has the DNA TGTGCCAGCAGCTTAACTCCCGAGGGCTCCTACGAGCAGTACTTC. Its translation: CASSLTPEGSYEQYF.

V and J are TRBV11-2 and TRBJ2-1; TRBD2 agrees at 15 bases. This CDR3 is 19 amino acids long. Germline trimming cut 5 bases from V and 2 bases from J; bases unmatched to any gene: 10. Looked up from germline, CDR1 is SGHAT and CDR2 is FQNNGV. The CDR3: CASSHGTSGRYVTYNEQFF. CDR3 sequence (DNA): TGTGCCAGCAGCCATGGGACTAGCGGGAGGTATGTTACCTACAATGAGCAGTTCTTC.

The rearrangement links TRBV9 to TRBJ1-1, with TRBD1 matching 9 bases. The V gene end was trimmed by 4 bases and the J gene end by 7 bases; junction bases not matched to a gene: 5. The V gene's germline CDR1 is SGDLS and CDR2 YYNGEE. This CDR3 is built from 13 residues. The CDR3 reads CASSPGGQGEAFF. The DNA for the CDR3 is TGTGCCAGCAGCCCCGGGGGACAGGGTGAAGCTTTCTTT.

The V call is TRBV9, the J call TRBJ1-4, with 7 bases fitting TRBD1. The V and J ends lost 9 bases and 4 bases, in that order; junction bases with no gene match: 6. Per the germline V gene, CDR1 is SGDLS and CDR2 is YYNGEE. The CDR3 runs to 13 residues. CDR3 coding DNA: TGTGCCAAAGAGGGGGCTGATAATGAAAAACTGTTTTTT. This codes for CAKEGADNEKLFF.

This clone has a handful of counts. The CDR3 spells CASSNEGVLINSYEQYF. The CDR3 DNA follows: TGTGCCAGCAGCAACGAAGGAGTACTGATAAACTCCTACGAGCAGTACTTC. The chain links TRBV21-1 to TRBJ2-7; TRBD2 is the table's D call, not checked against the DNA. TRBV21-1 is a pseudogene locus. This CDR3 has 17 residues.

This clone was observed a handful of times. The rearrangement uses TRBV11-1 and TRBJ2-2, with 7 positions matching TRBD1. Germline V lookup: CDR1 SGHAT, CDR2 FQDESV (reference sequence). The CDR3 is 15 residues long. Losses at the gene ends were 1 base for V and 7 bases for J; bases not matched to a gene: 6. CDR3 DNA: TGTGCCAGCAGCTTAGGACAGGGACGCGACGGGGAGCTGTTTTTT. The encoded protein is CASSLGQGRDGELFF.

The chain uses TRBV7-9 and TRBJ2-7; 10 positions agree with TRBD2. The CDR3 has 15 residues. J gave up 7 bases and V 1 base, and 7 bases lay outside the gene matches. Germline CDR1 SEHNR, CDR2 FQNEAQ (reference sequence). CDR3 bases: TGTGCCAGCAGCTTAGTCCTAGCGGGAGTGGATGAGCAGTACTTC. It specifies CASSLVLAGVDEQYF.

The chain employs TRBV7-8 and TRBJ2-7; a weak D match, TRBD1 (6 bases). The V and J ends lost 5 bases and 5 bases respectively, with 16 bases between them. Germline loops: CDR1 SGHVS, CDR2 FQNEAQ. The CDR3 consists of 14 residues. The CDR3 sequence is CASSGVTGRNEQYF. The CDR3 nucleotides are TGTGCCAGCAGCGGAGTAACAGGGAGAAACGAGCAGTACTTC. The full variable domain, its missing parts supplied by reference TRBV7-8 and TRBJ2-7, is GAGVSQSPRYKVAKRGQDVALRCDPISGHVSLFWYQQALGQGPEFLTYFQNEAQLDKSGLPSDRFFAERPEGSVSTLKIQRTQQEDSAVYLCASSGVTGRNEQYFGPGTRLTVT.

The CDR3 sequence is CASSLSNGGTYEQYF. Written as DNA, the CDR3 is TGTGCCAGCAGTTTATCGAATGGTGGCACCTACGAGCAGTACTTC. The gene calls are TRBV27 and TRBJ2-7; D gene uncertain. Germline loops: CDR1 MNHEY, CDR2 SMNVEV (reference sequence). V lost 0 bases and J lost 2, with 11 bases in between. The CDR3 has 15 amino acids.

This clone occurred once. The J gene is TRBJ2-7, the V gene TRBV5-4, with D possibly being TRBD2 (6 bases). Per the germline V gene, CDR1 is SGHNT and CDR2 is YYREEE (reference sequence). With 5 bases removed from V and 0 bases from J, the gap between germline ends came to 18 bases. The CDR3 sequence is 16 residues long. CDR3 DNA sequence: TGTGCCAGCAGGGCCGGGACTCCATACTCCTCCTACGAGCAGTACTTC. Its protein product is CASRAGTPYSSYEQYF.

The J gene is TRBJ2-1, the V gene TRBV2; 8 bases map to TRBD2. The germline V gene has CDR1 SNHLY and CDR2 FYNNEI. This CDR3 spans 15 amino acids. Unmatched junction bases numbered 6, after V lost 7 bases and J lost 1 base. In DNA form, the CDR3 reads TGTGCCAGCACCGAGGGACTAGAGTCCTACAATGAGCAGTTCTTC. This codes for CASTEGLESYNEQFF.

The chain links TRBV19 to TRBJ2-3; TRBD2 is a possible D gene (5 bases). V lost 8 bases to trimming and J lost 2 bases, with 17 bases between them. This CDR3 is built from 15 residues. In germline, CDR1 is LNHDA, CDR2 SQIVND (reference sequence). CDR3: CASRAGVGLTDTQYF. Written as DNA, the CDR3 is TGTGCCAGTCGGGCCGGGGTTGGGCTCACAGATACGCAGTATTTT.

This clone came up once. This chain joins TRBV9 and TRBJ2-7; maybe TRBD2 (5 bases). The CDR3 covers 12 residues. Trimming pared 4 bases from V and 7 bases from J, leaving 12 bases between. The germline CDR1 and CDR2 sequences are SGDLS and YYNGEE. This CDR3 reads CASSPGKGEQYF. In DNA, the CDR3 is TGTGCCAGCAGCCCCGGGAAAGGGGAGCAGTACTTC.

This clone appeared once. The chain uses TRBV19 and TRBJ2-6; no definite D call. The length of the CDR3 is 15 residues. Germline V gene sequence: CDR1 LNHDA, CDR2 SQIVND (reference sequence). The V end was cut by 5 bases, the J end by 4 bases, with 12 bases between. The CDR3 nucleotides read TGTGCCAGTAGTCCCTACCCAAGAGGGGCCAACGTCCTGACTTTC. It codes for CASSPYPRGANVLTF.

Note on this clone: One end of the junction varies from germline; a read error may be responsible. V usage is TRBV7-9 and J usage is TRBJ2-1; 11 nucleotides match TRBD2. This CDR3 spans 13 amino acids. Germline V gene sequence: CDR1 SEHNR, CDR2 FQNEAQ (reference sequence). CDR3 in DNA: TGTGCCAGCAGCCTAGCGGGAGGTAATGAGCAGTTCTTC. It is translated as CASSLAGGNEQFF.

The rearrangement links TRBV6-6 to TRBJ1-4; D remains ambiguous. The CDR3 sequence is 11 residues long. The germline V gene encodes CDR1 MNHNY and CDR2 SVGAGI (reference sequence). With 8 bases removed from V and 7 bases from J, the gap between germline ends came to 8 bases. CDR3 nucleotides: TGTGCCAGCCTTAATTCTGAAAAACTGTTTTTT. Amino acids: CASLNSEKLFF.

The V gene is TRBV6-5, the J gene TRBJ1-2, with D possibly being TRBD1 (5 bases). Germline CDR1 reads MNHEY; CDR2 reads SVGAGI. CDR3 length: 13 amino acids. V was trimmed by 2 bases and J by 5 bases, leaving 9 bases between them. The CDR3 coding sequence is TGTGCCAGCAGTTACGATAGGGGATATGGCTACACCTTC. Its translation is CASSYDRGYGYTF.

This chain links TRBV19 with TRBJ2-1, with 12 positions matching TRBD2. The germline CDR1 and CDR2 sequences are LNHDA and SQIVND (reference sequence). The CDR3 loop spans 16 amino acids. V lost 4 bases, J lost 6 bases, and 7 bases stayed unmatched. CDR3 DNA sequence: TGTGCCAGTAGTACTTTCCTAGCGGGAGGGAGCAATGAGCAGTTCTTC. Its protein product is CASSTFLAGGSNEQFF.

The rearrangement uses TRBV7-9 and TRBJ2-3, with 7 bases that match TRBD2. Germline-derived CDR1 and CDR2 are SEHNR and FQNEAQ (reference sequence). V shed 5 bases, J shed 2 bases, and the junction held 4 bases outside the gene matches. The CDR3 is 14 amino acids. CDR3 protein: CASSISGPTDTQYF. Here the CDR3 DNA reads TGTGCCAGCAGCATTAGCGGGCCCACAGATACGCAGTATTTT.

The chain uses TRBV13 and TRBJ2-1; TRBD1 aligns across 10 bases. Germline V lookup: CDR1 PRHDT, CDR2 FYEKMQ (reference sequence). The CDR3 is 15 amino acids. V was pared by 4 bases and J by 9 bases, with 9 bases of the junction left unmatched. The CDR3 reads CASSSPGQGWFEQFF. In DNA, the CDR3 is TGTGCCAGCAGCTCTCCGGGACAGGGGTGGTTTGAGCAGTTCTTC.

The gene calls are TRBV28 and TRBJ2-5; D is ambiguous. Trimming took 4 bases from V and 0 from J, leaving 6 bases between them. Germline V gene lookup returns CDR1 MDHEN and CDR2 SYDVKM. This CDR3 is built from 13 residues. The CDR3 nucleotides read TGTGCCAGCAGTTCCCTGTACCAAGAGACCCAGTACTTC. Protein sequence: CASSSLYQETQYF.

This clone was counted a few times. This rearrangement joins TRBV11-2 to TRBJ2-5, with a weak D call TRBD2 (5 bases). Germline loops: CDR1 SGHAT, CDR2 FQNNGV. The CDR3 is 15 amino acids. V lost 1 base, J lost 5 bases, and 14 bases lay in between. CDR3 in amino acids: CASSLGGSDLETQYF. The CDR3 coding sequence is TGTGCCAGCAGCTTAGGAGGTAGCGACTTGGAGACCCAGTACTTC.

The chain recombines TRBV7-9 with TRBJ2-1, with 14 bases aligning to TRBD2. Germline CDR1 and CDR2: SEHNR and FQNEAQ (reference sequence). This CDR3 is built from 16 residues. Germline trimming cut 4 bases from V and 6 bases from J; bases unmatched to any gene: 5. CDR3 nucleotides: TGTGCCAGCAGCTCTCCGACTAGCGGGAGGGCCAATGAGCAGTTCTTC. This encodes CASSSPTSGRANEQFF. The whole variable domain, filled in from reference TRBV7-9 and TRBJ2-1, reads DTGVSQNPRHKITKRGQNVTFRCDPISEHNRLYWYRQTLGQGPEFLTYFQNEAQLEKSRLLSDRFSAERPKGSFSTLEIQRTEQGDSAMYLCASSSPTSGRANEQFFGPGTRLTVL.

The CDR3 DNA is TGTGCCAGTAGTATTAGGGGCACATCGAACACCGGGGAGCTGTTTTTT. Translation gives CASSIRGTSNTGELFF. The chain couples TRBV19 to TRBJ2-2, with D possibly matching TRBD1 (5 bases). V lost 3 bases and J 0 bases, leaving 11 bases between the germline ends. The CDR3 has 16 amino acids. Germline assignment: CDR1 LNHDA and CDR2 SQIVND (reference sequence).

This chain connects TRBV29-1 to TRBJ2-7; 8 bases fit TRBD1. Trimming removed 7 bases from V and 0 bases from J; junction bases left unmatched: 5. Germline CDR1 SQVTM, CDR2 ANQGSEA. This CDR3 has 13 amino acids. The CDR3 loop reads CSARTGSSYEQYF. DNA of the CDR3: TGCAGCGCCAGGACAGGGAGCTCCTACGAGCAGTACTTC.

As DNA, the CDR3 is TGTGCCAGCAGCCTGAACCCCGGGACAGGGGACCACGAGCAGTACTTC. Protein sequence: CASSLNPGTGDHEQYF. V usage is TRBV9 and J usage is TRBJ2-7; 10 bases are a match to TRBD1. J gave up 5 bases and V 4 bases, and 12 bases lay outside the gene matches. This CDR3 contains 16 residues. Per the germline V gene, CDR1 is SGDLS and CDR2 is YYNGEE.